A selection of T cell receptor beta chains follows, all from one sample in a study of cytomegalovirus exposure and HLA in healthy donors. The protocol was immunoSEQ multiplex PCR, while the TCRdb copy is restricted to in-frame clones and leaves out a portion. Its clone listing holds 150,000 to 200,000 clones. The sequenced material came from PBMCs. Receptors originate from a woman aged 60 to 75 in good health and CMV-seronegative. The CDR3 runs from the conserved cysteine through the conserved F or W. A D gene is named only where the DNA matches it firmly.

CDR3 length,V gene,J gene,D gene,CDR3 DNA,CDR3 protein
16,TRBV2,TRBJ2-5,TRBD1,TGTGCCAGCAGCCCCGACAGGGGAAAATTCCAAGAGACCCAGTACTTC,CASSPDRGKFQETQYF
14,TRBV6-5,TRBJ2-5,-,TGTGCCAGCTCCGCTGGACAGAGAACGGGGACCCAGTACTTC,CASSAGQRTGTQYF
15,TRBV5-1,TRBJ1-4,-,TGCGCCAGCAGCCGATACTCGGGAGCTAATGAAAAACTGTTTTTT,CASSRYSGANEKLFF
17,TRBV5-1,TRBJ2-1,-,TGCGCCAGCAGCGGGGGACTTCGCTTGGTGGTCTACAATGAGCAGTTCTTC,CASSGGLRLVVYNEQFF
14,TRBV27,TRBJ2-7,-,TGTGCCAGCAGTTTATCCGGGGGGCGGTACGAGCAGTACTTC,CASSLSGGRYEQYF
13,TRBV14,TRBJ1-2,-,TGTGCCAGCAGCCAAGTGACAGGCAATGGCTACACCTTC,CASSQVTGNGYTF
13,TRBV7-3,TRBJ2-3,-,TGTGCCAGCAGCTTAACAGGGGGAGATACGCAGTATTTT,CASSLTGGDTQYF
9,TRBV29-1,TRBJ1-2,-,TGCAGCGTTGCCGATGGCTACACCTTC,CSVADGYTF
13,TRBV6-1,TRBJ1-4,-,TGTGCCAGCAATGGGCAGGTTAATGAAAAACTGTTTTTT,CASNGQVNEKLFF
14,TRBV27,TRBJ1-2,-,TGTGCCAGCAGTTTACTGCAGGGGTCGGATGGCTACACCTTC,CASSLLQGSDGYTF
14,TRBV7-6,TRBJ2-2,-,TGTGCCAGTAGCTTACGCGGGAACACCGGGGAGCTGTTTTTT,CASSLRGNTGELFF
15,TRBV18,TRBJ1-1,-,TGTGCCAGCTCACCCAGTACGACAGGTAACACTGAAGCTTTCTTT,CASSPSTTGNTEAFF
14,TRBV2,TRBJ2-2,-,TGTGCCAGGAAGATTGGAGGCGGGACCGGGGAGCTGTTTTTT,CARKIGGGTGELFF
16,TRBV7-9,TRBJ1-5,-,TGTGCCAGCGGCCCCGGCCCAGGGGATAGCAATCAGCCCCAGCATTTT,CASGPGPGDSNQPQHF
14,TRBV5-1,TRBJ2-3,TRBD1,TGCGCCAGCAGCTACGGACAGGGTACCGATACGCAGTATTTT,CASSYGQGTDTQYF
14,TRBV5-1,TRBJ2-5,-,TGCGCCAGCAGCTTGAACTCACCGGGGGAGACCCAGTACTTC,CASSLNSPGETQYF
14,TRBV6-6,TRBJ1-1,TRBD1,TGTGCCAGCGGCCTCGGACAGGGGTTGCCTGAAGCTTTCTTT,CASGLGQGLPEAFF
12,TRBV10-3,TRBJ2-3,-,TGTGCCATCAAGTTCGGCGGCGATACGCAGTATTTT,CAIKFGGDTQYF
15,TRBV5-1,TRBJ2-1,TRBD2,TGCGCCAGCAGCAGAGTGGGCGGGAGTAACAATGAGCAGTTCTTC,CASSRVGGSNNEQFF
15,TRBV6-5,TRBJ1-4,TRBD1,TGTGCCAGCAGCCCGGGACAGGGCAATAATGAAAAACTGTTTTTT,CASSPGQGNNEKLFF
14,TRBV18,TRBJ1-1,-,TGTGCCAGCTCACCACAGCGCCCAAACACTGAAGCTTTCTTT,CASSPQRPNTEAFF
14,TRBV5-4,TRBJ2-5,TRBD2,TGTGCCAGCAGAACAACGGGGGGTCAAGAGACCCAGTACTTC,CASRTTGGQETQYF
12,TRBV7-6,TRBJ1-3,-,TGTGCCAGCAGCTTCGAGGGAAACACCATATATTTT,CASSFEGNTIYF
13,TRBV7-8,TRBJ1-5,-,TGTGCCAGCAGCACCCTTGAGGGTCAGCCCCAGCATTTT,CASSTLEGQPQHF
17,TRBV5-1,TRBJ2-7,TRBD1,TGCGCCAGCAGCTTGGGACCTCCGGGACAGGGCTCGGGCGAGCAGTACTTC,CASSLGPPGQGSGEQYF
13,TRBV5-1,TRBJ1-1,-,TGCGCCAGCCTACAGGACCCGAACACTGAAGCTTTCTTT,CASLQDPNTEAFF
15,TRBV7-3,TRBJ2-7,-,TGTGCCAGCAGCTTACGTCCGGGATACCCCTACGAGCAGTACTTC,CASSLRPGYPYEQYF
12,TRBV9,TRBJ2-3,-,TGTGCCAGCAGCCACAGCGGGGATACGCAGTATTTT,CASSHSGDTQYF
13,TRBV11-2,TRBJ1-2,-,TGTGCCAGCAGGACGGGGATCGCGGGAGGCTACACCTTC,CASRTGIAGGYTF
14,TRBV19,TRBJ1-2,-,TGTGCCAGTAGTTTTGCAGGGATTCGGTATGGCTACACCTTC,CASSFAGIRYGYTF
16,TRBV5-6,TRBJ1-1,-,TGTGCCAGCAGCTCAACCCCACAGGGCCTGAACACTGAAGCTTTCTTT,CASSSTPQGLNTEAFF
15,TRBV19,TRBJ2-7,TRBD2,TGTGCCAGTAGTATAGGCGGTAGCGGGAGTTACGAGCAGTACTTC,CASSIGGSGSYEQYF